This note documents a single T cell receptor (beta chain) sequence. The data belong to a study of cytomegalovirus exposure and HLA in healthy donors. Researchers ran the PCR with 60 Vbeta and 13 Jbeta primers. The method was immunoSEQ multiplex PCR; TCRdb's version includes in-frame clones alone and lacks a portion of them. The sample has about 170,000 clones, approximately 59% seen once. The CDR3 is 14 residues long. Germline trimming cut 6 bases from V and 7 bases from J; bases unmatched to any gene: 8. Per germline, CDR1 MNHEY and CDR2 SVGAGI. The chain has TRBV6-5 and TRBJ1-5; 8 positions agree with TRBD1. The TCR was taken from a middle-aged man in good health and CMV-seronegative. The specimen sequenced was PBMCs. CDR3 coding DNA: TGTGCCAGCAGCCCCGGACAGGGACGGCAGCCCCAGCATTTT. Protein product: CASSPGQGRQPQHF.